Shown below are 14 T cell receptor beta chains from a single sample sequenced in a study of spatial heterogeneity in lung cancer. Using its own MiXCR run on the 5' RACE reads, TCRdb lists one record per CDR3 protein. The sample lists tens of thousands of distinct CDR3 sequences, around 8.9% occurring once. Sample time point: blood at routine non-recurrence follow-up after resection. Sequences were derived from PBMCs, sampled at follow-up. These TCRs come from a female donor with early-stage non-small cell lung cancer.

This clonotype has ten or more counts. The rearrangement joins TRBV7-2 to TRBJ2-1; no definite D call. The V end was cut by 2 bases, the J end by 10 bases, with 12 bases between. The CDR3 has 13 amino acids. From germline, CDR1 is SGHTA and CDR2 FQGNSA. In DNA, the CDR3 is TGTGCCAGCAGCTTACGATCCTCCGCGGAGCAGTTCTTC. This translates into CASSLRSSAEQFF.

This clonotype showed up many times. This chain links TRBV5-1 with TRBJ2-3, with D possibly TRBD1 on 6 matching bases. The V end was cut by 4 bases, the J end by 7 bases, with 13 bases between. CDR1 is SGHRS and CDR2 is YFSETQ in the germline V gene. The CDR3 consists of 13 residues. The CDR3 sequence: CASSMPGQNTQYF. CDR3 bases: TGCGCCAGCAGCATGCCGGGACAAAATACGCAGTATTTT.

There are many counts of this clonotype. The V call is TRBV27, the J call TRBJ2-5; 8 nucleotides match TRBD1. J was trimmed by 5 bases and V by 6 bases; bases with no gene match: 8. The CDR3 consists of 14 residues. The germline V gene encodes CDR1 MNHEY and CDR2 SMNVEV (reference sequence). Written as DNA, the CDR3 is TGTGCCAGCAGGTCGACAGGGGCGGGTGAGACCCAGTACTTC. It translates to CASRSTGAGETQYF.

CDR3 loop: CSASGAGTNTGELFF. The CDR3 DNA is TGCAGTGCTAGTGGGGCAGGGACCAACACCGGGGAGCTGTTTTTT. The V call is TRBV20-1, the J call TRBJ2-2; D may be TRBD1 or TRBD2 (5 bases each). Trimming took off 3 bases at V and 2 bases at J, with 13 bases between the two ends. From germline, CDR1 is DFQATT and CDR2 SNEGSKA (reference sequence). This CDR3 spans 15 amino acids.

This clonotype was observed at least ten times. This chain joins TRBV7-3 and TRBJ2-2; D tentatively fits TRBD1 or TRBD2 (5 bases each). The ends were cut back, 5 bases at V and 3 bases at J, with 16 bases in the middle. The germline V gene encodes CDR1 SGHTA and CDR2 FQGTGA. The CDR3 is made up of 16 amino acids. CDR3 residues: CASSPQTGTHTGELFF. Written as DNA, the CDR3 is TGTGCCAGCAGCCCACAGACCGGGACCCACACCGGGGAGCTGTTTTTT.

This clonotype has just a few counts. The chain links TRBV12-3 or TRBV12-4 to TRBJ2-7; a weak D match, TRBD2 (5 bases). V was pared by 4 bases and J by 4 bases, with 8 bases between. This CDR3 has 12 amino acids. This CDR3 is CASSSGNYEQYF. In DNA form, the CDR3 reads TGTGCCAGCAGTTCGGGAAATTACGAGCAGTACTTC.

This clonotype has ten or more counts. The rearrangement joins TRBV19 to TRBJ1-5; 8 nucleotides line up with TRBD1. The CDR3 runs to 17 residues. The germline V gene encodes CDR1 LNHDA and CDR2 SQIVND (reference sequence). The V segment lost 7 bases and the J segment 0 bases; nucleotides outside the gene matches: 11. CDR3 amino acids: CASKSGTGRYSNQPQHF. DNA of the CDR3: TGTGCCAGTAAGTCCGGGACAGGAAGATATAGCAATCAGCCCCAGCATTTT.

The chain couples TRBV6-5 to TRBJ2-7; TRBD1 aligns across 7 bases. Germline CDR1 reads MNHEY; CDR2 reads SVGAGI. Germline trimming cut 5 bases from V and 2 bases from J; bases unmatched to any gene: 6. This CDR3 has 14 amino acids. CDR3 in amino acids: CASSGRTGAYEQYF. The CDR3 DNA reads as TGTGCCAGCAGTGGACGGACAGGAGCCTACGAGCAGTACTTC.

The V gene is TRBV19, the J gene TRBJ2-7; 8 bases agree with TRBD1. Germline CDR1 reads LNHDA; CDR2 reads SQIVND (reference sequence). Trimming at V came to 6 bases and at J to 4 bases, leaving 5 bases not matched to a gene. The CDR3 spans 13 residues. DNA for the CDR3: TGTGCCAGTAGGGGACAGGACTCTTACGAGCAGTACTTC. As protein: CASRGQDSYEQYF.

This clonotype was seen ten or more times. The chain joins TRBV6-5 to TRBJ1-1; tentative D call: TRBD1 (6 bases). Germline V gives CDR1 MNHEY, CDR2 SVGAGI. With 0 bases removed from V and 8 bases from J, the gap between germline ends came to 10 bases. The CDR3 length is 13 residues. CDR3 residues: CASSYSDRLEAFF. For the CDR3, the DNA is TGTGCCAGCAGTTACTCGGACAGACTAGAAGCTTTCTTT.

This clonotype came up many times. The chain combines TRBV5-1 with TRBJ2-2; no definite D call. Looked up from germline, CDR1 is SGHRS and CDR2 is YFSETQ. The ends were cut back, 4 bases at V and 0 bases at J, with 7 bases in the middle. The CDR3 sequence is 14 residues long. The CDR3 DNA is TGCGCCAGCAGCGGTCTAACGAACACCGGGGAGCTGTTTTTT. Translation: CASSGLTNTGELFF.

V gene TRBV20-1 combines with J gene TRBJ2-4; D ambiguous. V was shortened by 0 bases and J by 4 bases, with 7 bases between the two germline ends. Germline V gene data show CDR1 as DFQATT and CDR2 as SNEGSKA (reference sequence). This CDR3 has 13 residues. The CDR3 is CSARDPRKNIQYF. The CDR3 DNA reads as TGCAGTGCTAGAGATCCCCGGAAAAACATTCAGTACTTC.

This clonotype appeared many times. The chain carries TRBV19 and TRBJ2-5; no reliable D call. Germline lookup yields CDR1 LNHDA and CDR2 SQIVND (reference sequence). The CDR3 loop spans 16 amino acids. V was shortened by 4 bases and J by 2 bases, with 17 bases between the two germline ends. CDR3 sequence: CASSRRRQRVQETQYF. The CDR3 DNA follows: TGTGCCAGTAGTAGGAGAAGGCAAAGGGTTCAAGAGACCCAGTACTTC.

This clonotype was seen many times. For the CDR3, the DNA is TGTGCCAGCAGTTTAACTGACAGCTCCTACAATGAGCAGTTCTTC. Translating it yields CASSLTDSSYNEQFF. V usage is TRBV28 and J usage is TRBJ2-1; TRBD1 might be the D (5 bases). V was pared by 2 bases and J by 0 bases, with 8 bases between. In germline, CDR1 is MDHEN, CDR2 SYDVKM. This CDR3 is built from 15 residues.